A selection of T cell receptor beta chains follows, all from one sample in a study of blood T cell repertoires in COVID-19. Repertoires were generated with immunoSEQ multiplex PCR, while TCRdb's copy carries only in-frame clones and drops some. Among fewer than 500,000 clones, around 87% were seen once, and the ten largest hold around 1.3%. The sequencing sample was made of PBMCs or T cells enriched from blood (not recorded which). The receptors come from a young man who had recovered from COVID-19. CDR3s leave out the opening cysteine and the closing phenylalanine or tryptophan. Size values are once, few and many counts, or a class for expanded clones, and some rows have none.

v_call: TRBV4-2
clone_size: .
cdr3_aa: ASSQDVGFSGELF

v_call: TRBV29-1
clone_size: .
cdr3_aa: SSWTSGRDEQY

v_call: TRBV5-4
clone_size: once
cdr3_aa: ASSARQGWNTEAF

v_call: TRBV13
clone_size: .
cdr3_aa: ASSLTGGNSPLH

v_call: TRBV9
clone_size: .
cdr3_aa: ASSPGTGWSGANVLT

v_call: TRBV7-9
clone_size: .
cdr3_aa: ASSPGASEAF

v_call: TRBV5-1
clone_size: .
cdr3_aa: ASSSYVSNYGYT

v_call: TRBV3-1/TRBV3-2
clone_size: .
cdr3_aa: ASSQDSGRNYGYT

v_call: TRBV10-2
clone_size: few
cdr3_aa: ASMTDAYGYT

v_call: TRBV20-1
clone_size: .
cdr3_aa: SASSTVANSGNTIY

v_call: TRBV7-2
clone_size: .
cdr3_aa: ASSLVLRSSYNEQF

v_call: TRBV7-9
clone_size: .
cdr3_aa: ASSSFIRDRAVYGYT

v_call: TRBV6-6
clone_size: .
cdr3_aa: ASSLDRVSSGANVLT

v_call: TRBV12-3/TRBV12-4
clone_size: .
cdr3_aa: ASSPSGGYGYT

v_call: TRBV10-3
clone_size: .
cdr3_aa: ATAGATEAF

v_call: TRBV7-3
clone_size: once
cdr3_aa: ASSFSGGGSDTQY

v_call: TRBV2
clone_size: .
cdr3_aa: ASSEAYTGELF

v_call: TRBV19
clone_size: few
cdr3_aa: ASRKDQGNSPLH

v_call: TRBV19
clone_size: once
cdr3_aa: ASKVRGAYGYT

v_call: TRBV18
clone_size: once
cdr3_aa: ASSARGLIGDTQY

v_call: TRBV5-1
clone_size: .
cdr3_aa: ASSLGGHQSSYEQY

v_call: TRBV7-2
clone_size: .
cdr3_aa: ASSLGTVAF

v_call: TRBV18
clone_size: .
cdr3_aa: ASSDRGNQPQH

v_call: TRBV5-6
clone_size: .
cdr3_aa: ASSLVRAGASEKLF

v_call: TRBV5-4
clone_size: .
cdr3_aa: ASSLGRPDEQY

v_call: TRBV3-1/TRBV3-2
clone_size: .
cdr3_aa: ASSQVEGTEAF

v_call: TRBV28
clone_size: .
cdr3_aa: ASSFGGASSYNEQF

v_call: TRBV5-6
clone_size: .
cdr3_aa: ASSSEIGREVSNTEAF

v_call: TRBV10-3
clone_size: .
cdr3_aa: AISFTGDHGYT

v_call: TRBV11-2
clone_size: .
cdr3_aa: ASSLAGGRASSPLH

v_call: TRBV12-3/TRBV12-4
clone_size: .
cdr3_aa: ASSQGDGYGYT

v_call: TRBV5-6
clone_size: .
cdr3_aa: ASSVPGTRGTDTQY

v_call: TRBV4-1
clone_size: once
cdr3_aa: ASSQGGTGVSNQPQH

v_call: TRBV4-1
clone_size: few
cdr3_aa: ASSAGGSPLH

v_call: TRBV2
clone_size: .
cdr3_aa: ASSEQTIRANEKLF

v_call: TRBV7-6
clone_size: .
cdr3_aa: ASSKQGVSGNTIY

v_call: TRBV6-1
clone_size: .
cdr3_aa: ASSEARGTLEAF

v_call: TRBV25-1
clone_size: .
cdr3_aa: ASSEDRNIGREQY

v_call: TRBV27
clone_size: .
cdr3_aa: ASTKSGSYNEQF

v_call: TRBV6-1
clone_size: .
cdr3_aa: ASSEGPSQGYGYT

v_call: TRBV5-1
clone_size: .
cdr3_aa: ASSFNPDTYNYGYT

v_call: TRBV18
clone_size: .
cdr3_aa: ASSPGQQKNTEAF

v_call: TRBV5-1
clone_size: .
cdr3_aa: ASSPLGLIEAF

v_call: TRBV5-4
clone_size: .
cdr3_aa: ASSPTPSGSYNSPLH

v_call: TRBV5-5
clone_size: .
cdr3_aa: ASSRTLLQGARAEAF

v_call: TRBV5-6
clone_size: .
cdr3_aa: ASSTGTGALREQY

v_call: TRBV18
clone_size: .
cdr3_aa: ASSPDSSYEQY

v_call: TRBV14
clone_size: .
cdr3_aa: ASSPLRGRAGGPTHRTDTQY

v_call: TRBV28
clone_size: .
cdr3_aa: ASSSSGTGIQETQY

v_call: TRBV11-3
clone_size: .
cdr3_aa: ASSLNRAGELF

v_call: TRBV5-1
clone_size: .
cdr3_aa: ASSLVPDSYSNQPQH

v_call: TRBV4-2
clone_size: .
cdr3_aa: ASSQRTGSGYNEQF

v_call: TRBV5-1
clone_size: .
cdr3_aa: ASSLGTGSITDTQY

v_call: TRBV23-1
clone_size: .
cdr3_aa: ASINPHRVGAF

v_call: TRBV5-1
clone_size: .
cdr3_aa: ASSQHRTGYQESPLH

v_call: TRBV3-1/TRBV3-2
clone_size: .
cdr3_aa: ASTSRGGSTEAF

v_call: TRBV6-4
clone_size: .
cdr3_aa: ASTHTDTQY

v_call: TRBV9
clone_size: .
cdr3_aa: ASNGPGGQGTNTIY

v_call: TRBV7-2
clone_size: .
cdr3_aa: ASSLAGTGELSYGYT